This entry describes one T cell receptor (beta chain). The data are from a study of T cell changes during pregnancy in multiple sclerosis. Trimming removed 3 bases at V and 4 bases at J, with 13 bases between. The CDR3 runs 14 residues. From germline, CDR1 is SGHRS and CDR2 YFSETQ. Sequenced by immunoSEQ multiplex PCR; TCRdb stores in-frame clones only, minus some. The sample lists 50,000 to 65,000 clones, roughly 92% occurring once. The chain combines TRBV5-1 with TRBJ1-1; D gene unclear. The TCR comes from a female donor with multiple sclerosis, enrolled in a pregnancy study. The material sequenced was CD8+ T cells from peripheral blood mononuclear cells, taken in the second trimester of pregnancy. The CDR3 protein is CASSSGPESTEAFF. The DNA of the CDR3 is TGCGCCAGCAGCTCAGGTCCGGAAAGCACTGAAGCTTTCTTT.